Below are 31 T cell receptor beta chains sequenced from a single sample in a study of cytomegalovirus exposure and HLA in healthy donors. Vbeta (60) and Jbeta (13) primers were used in the PCR. Libraries were prepared by immunoSEQ multiplex PCR; TCRdb keeps only in-frame clonotypes and omits some of them. The sample has 150,000 to 200,000 clones. Sequenced input: PBMCs. The receptors shown here come from a man in his thirties or forties in good health and CMV-seronegative.

The rearrangement links TRBV19 to TRBJ1-1, with D unclear. The CDR3 totals 14 residues. From germline, CDR1 is LNHDA and CDR2 SQIVND (reference sequence). Trimming stripped 3 bases from V and 2 bases from J, with 10 bases between. The CDR3 region has the DNA TGTGCCAGTAGTATTTGGGCAGGAAACACTGAAGCTTTCTTT. It encodes CASSIWAGNTEAFF.

The V call is TRBV30, the J call TRBJ2-7; D is perhaps TRBD1 (6 bases). CDR1 is GTSNPN, CDR2 SVGIG, per germline (reference sequence). The CDR3 runs 16 residues. V was cut by 0 bases and J by 2 bases, with 17 bases left in between. The chain's CDR3 is CAWSVPRAGDPYEQYF. The DNA for the CDR3 is TGTGCCTGGAGTGTACCTAGGGCAGGGGATCCCTACGAGCAGTACTTC.

The genes are TRBV7-3 and TRBJ2-3; TRBD2 matches at 13 bases. There are 16 residues in the CDR3. V lost 3 bases, J lost 2 bases, and 2 bases stayed unmatched. Looked up from germline, CDR1 is SGHTA and CDR2 is FQGTGA. CDR3 sequence reads: CASSFGLAGDTDTQYF. DNA of the CDR3: TGTGCCAGCAGCTTCGGACTAGCGGGAGACACAGATACGCAGTATTTT.

This chain uses TRBV7-2 with TRBJ2-5, with 9 bases fitting TRBD2. Trimming cost V 11 bases and J 6 bases; bases outside gene matches: 13. This CDR3 is 14 amino acids long. Germline CDR1 is SGHTA and CDR2 is FQGNSA. CDR3 loop: CAGRVAGALKTQYF. CDR3 nucleotides: TGTGCCGGCCGGGTAGCGGGGGCCCTGAAGACCCAGTACTTC.

V usage is TRBV5-4 and J usage is TRBJ2-5; 8 bases align to TRBD1. The J call may be faulty, since TRBJ2-7 better matches the DNA end. The CDR3 consists of 14 residues. Germline V CDR1 and CDR2: SGHNT, YYREEE (reference sequence). CDR3 coding DNA: TGTGCCAGCGGACCGGGACAGGAGTTCTACGAGCAGTACTTC. It is translated as CASGPGQEFYEQYF.

The chain recombines TRBV6-5 with TRBJ2-1; the match to TRBD2 covers 9 bases. The V gene's germline CDR1 is MNHEY and CDR2 SVGAGI. The CDR3 totals 14 residues. J was trimmed by 7 bases and V by 6 bases; bases with no gene match: 7. The CDR3 reads CASSLAGGRNEQFF. Here the CDR3 DNA reads TGTGCCAGCAGCCTGGCGGGGGGGCGGAATGAGCAGTTCTTC.

This chain joins TRBV14 and TRBJ1-2, with 9 bases lining up with TRBD1. CDR1 and CDR2 (germline): SGHDN, FVKESK. V trimming: 2 bases; J trimming: 6 bases; junction bases outside the gene matches: 1. The CDR3 length is 13 residues. The CDR3 bases are TGTGCCAGCAGCCAACGGACAGGGGATGGCTACACCTTC. Translation: CASSQRTGDGYTF.

CDR3 coding DNA: TGTGCCAGTAGTAGCCCCACGTTCTTTCAAACAGGGGGCTCGACTGAAGCTTTCTTT. Translated, it gives CASSSPTFFQTGGSTEAFF. The V call is TRBV19, the J call TRBJ1-1; 9 nucleotides line up with TRBD1. Losses at the gene ends were 4 bases for V and 5 bases for J; bases not matched to a gene: 20. This CDR3 spans 19 amino acids. Germline CDR1 LNHDA, CDR2 SQIVND (reference sequence).

The CDR3 nucleotides read TGTGCCAGCAGTCCTATGGGAGGGCTCAATCAGCCCCAGCATTTT. This codes for CASSPMGGLNQPQHF. The genes are TRBV7-9 and TRBJ1-5; D gene uncertain. The CDR3 contains 15 residues. Germline CDR1 reads SEHNR; CDR2 reads FQNEAQ (reference sequence). V lost 6 bases and J 3 bases, leaving 15 bases between the germline ends.

This chain uses TRBV11-3 with TRBJ2-7; no clear D gene. The length of the CDR3 is 15 residues. Germline V gene lookup returns CDR1 SGHNT and CDR2 YENEEA. The V and J ends lost 7 bases and 2 bases respectively, with 18 bases between them. This CDR3 is CASTRVGSHTYEQYF. The CDR3 DNA follows: TGTGCCAGCACTCGGGTGGGTAGCCACACCTACGAGCAGTACTTC. The full variable domain, its missing parts supplied by reference TRBV11-3 and TRBJ2-7, is EAGVVQSPRYKIIEKKQPVAFWCNPISGHNTLYWYLQNLGQGPELLIRYENEEAVDDSQLPKDRFSAERLKGVDSTLKIQPAELGDSAVYLCASTRVGSHTYEQYFGPGTRLTVT.

The CDR3 DNA reads TGTGCCAGCCTTGGGGATCTGGGGAGGGACGCAGGCTCCTACGAGCAGTACTTC. Translation: CASLGDLGRDAGSYEQYF. The chain combines TRBV28 with TRBJ2-7; 7 bases are shared with TRBD2. The CDR3 sequence is 18 residues long. From germline, CDR1 is MDHEN and CDR2 SYDVKM. V trimming: 8 bases; J trimming: 0 bases; junction bases outside the gene matches: 19.

The chain carries TRBV25-1 and TRBJ1-1, with D perhaps matching TRBD1 (5 bases). Per germline, CDR1 MGHDK and CDR2 SYGVNS. This CDR3 comprises 11 residues. V shed 7 bases and J shed 7 bases, with 10 bases lying between them. The CDR3 sequence is CASTGWLEAFF. In DNA form, the CDR3 reads TGTGCCAGCACAGGGTGGCTTGAAGCTTTCTTT.

This chain links TRBV18 with TRBJ1-1, with 7 bases lining up with TRBD1. This CDR3 comprises 15 residues. Germline V gene sequence: CDR1 KGHSH, CDR2 LQKENI. After removal of 6 bases from V and 1 base from J, the junction contained 8 bases not matched to a gene. CDR3 protein: CASSYRTGANTEAFF. The CDR3 DNA follows: TGTGCCAGCTCGTATAGGACAGGCGCGAACACTGAAGCTTTCTTT. The complete variable domain, with remaining parts taken from reference TRBV18 and TRBJ1-1, reads NAGVMQNPRHLVRRRGQEARLRCSPMKGHSHVYWYRQLPEEGLKFMVYLQKENIIDESGMPKERFSAEFPKEGPSILRIQQVVRGDSAAYFCASSYRTGANTEAFFGQGTRLTVV.

The chain uses TRBV5-6 and TRBJ2-1; perhaps TRBD1 as D (6 bases). Germline CDR1 reads SGHDT; CDR2 reads YYEEEE. Between the trimmed V and J ends, which lost 4 bases and 12 bases, there was a span of 17 bases. The CDR3 sequence is 13 residues long. CDR3 nucleotide sequence: TGTGCCAGCAGCAGGCAGGGGCTCGGCGGGCAGTTCTTC. Translated, it gives CASSRQGLGGQFF.

This rearrangement joins TRBV19 to TRBJ1-4; D is unclear. This CDR3 has 15 residues. V lost 0 bases to trimming and J lost 7 bases, with 12 bases between them. Germline lookup yields CDR1 LNHDA and CDR2 SQIVND (reference sequence). In DNA form, the CDR3 reads TGTGCCAGTAGTATAGAAGGGCACGGGGTTGAAAAACTGTTTTTT. This gives the protein CASSIEGHGVEKLFF.

Here the CDR3 DNA reads TGTGCCAGCAGCTTACAGGTACGTGGACAGGCGAGCAATCAGCCCCAGCATTTT. This sequence encodes CASSLQVRGQASNQPQHF. The V gene is TRBV7-8, the J gene TRBJ1-5; TRBD1 matches 7 bases. CDR1 and CDR2 from the germline V gene are SGHVS and FQNEAQ. The J segment lost 1 base and the V segment lost 2 bases, leaving 11 bases of the junction unmatched. The CDR3 consists of 18 residues.

The J gene is TRBJ1-3, the V gene TRBV9, with D tentatively TRBD1 (6 bases). Trimming took off 4 bases at V and 0 bases at J, with 26 bases between the two ends. Germline-derived CDR1 and CDR2 are SGDLS and YYNGEE. The CDR3 totals 20 residues. The CDR3 here is CASSPPLWVGDILSGNTIYF. CDR3 sequence (DNA): TGTGCCAGCAGCCCACCCCTGTGGGTGGGGGACATTCTCTCTGGAAACACCATATATTTT. The full variable domain, rest sourced from reference TRBV9 and TRBJ1-3, is DSGVTQTPKHLITATGQRVTLRCSPRSGDLSVYWYQQSLDQGLQFLIQYYNGEERAKGNILERFSAQQFPDLHSELNLSSLELGDSALYFCASSPPLWVGDILSGNTIYFGEGSWLTVV.

The rearrangement uses TRBV5-1 and TRBJ1-2; tentatively, D is TRBD1 (6 bases). The germline V gene has CDR1 SGHRS and CDR2 YFSETQ. This CDR3 region has 17 residues. The germline V and J ends were trimmed by 5 bases and 0 bases, with 20 bases remaining between them. As DNA, the CDR3 is TGCGCCAGCAGGGTTGGGACATACAGTCCAGCTAACTATGGCTACACCTTC. This gives the protein CASRVGTYSPANYGYTF.

CDR3: CASSLSGGGLNTEAFF. The DNA of the CDR3 is TGCGCCAGCAGCTTGTCCGGGGGGGGTTTGAACACTGAAGCTTTCTTT. The V and J genes are TRBV5-1 and TRBJ1-1; maybe TRBD1 (5 bases). CDR3 length: 16 amino acids. Germline loops: CDR1 SGHRS, CDR2 YFSETQ. Trimming left V 1 base short and J 0 bases short, with 13 bases between. The whole variable domain, filled in from reference TRBV5-1 and TRBJ1-1, reads KAGVTQTPRYLIKTRGQQVTLSCSPISGHRSVSWYQQTPGQGLQFLFEYFSETQRNKGNFPGRFSGRQFSNSRSEMNVSTLELGDSALYLCASSLSGGGLNTEAFFGQGTRLTVV.

The chain carries TRBV4-2 and TRBJ2-3; TRBD1 might be the D (7 bases). Germline loops: CDR1 LGHNA, CDR2 YNFKEQ. Trimming left V 3 bases short and J 5 bases short, with 21 bases between. The CDR3 has 17 amino acids. For the CDR3, the DNA is TGTGCCAGCAGCCAGACTAGTACAGGGGAGGTCGAAGATACGCAGTATTTT. This encodes CASSQTSTGEVEDTQYF.

This chain joins TRBV18 and TRBJ1-3; D gene unclear. Per the germline V gene, CDR1 is KGHSH and CDR2 is LQKENI. The CDR3 is made up of 15 amino acids. The V end was cut by 3 bases, the J end by 3 bases, with 12 bases between. The CDR3 DNA follows: TGTGCCAGCTCACCCTTCCTGAGAGGTGGAAACACCATATATTTT. Translated, it gives CASSPFLRGGNTIYF.

V is TRBV15 and J is TRBJ2-7; D unresolved. Trimming left V 4 bases short and J 5 bases short, with 21 bases between. Germline loops: CDR1 LNHNV, CDR2 YYDKDF (reference sequence). The CDR3 contains 16 residues. For the CDR3, the DNA is TGTGCCACCAGCAAAAACAGCCGGTTTCCCGCCCACGAGCAGTACTTC. Protein: CATSKNSRFPAHEQYF.

The V and J genes are TRBV19 and TRBJ2-5, with 12 positions matching TRBD1. The better agreement between TRBJ2-7 and the DNA end casts doubt on the J call. The CDR3 covers 16 residues. From germline, CDR1 is LNHDA and CDR2 SQIVND (reference sequence). CDR3 sequence: CASSDRPGQGANEQYF. CDR3 DNA: TGTGCCAGTAGCGACCGCCCGGGACAGGGGGCCAACGAGCAGTACTTC.

The gene calls are TRBV5-1 and TRBJ2-7; TRBD2 aligns across 8 bases. The CDR3 totals 15 residues. The V and J ends lost 1 base and 4 bases, in that order; junction bases with no gene match: 7. Germline V gives CDR1 SGHRS, CDR2 YFSETQ. The CDR3 DNA reads TGCGCCAGCAGCTTGAATACGGGGGGGCCGTACGAGCAGTACTTC. Translated, it gives CASSLNTGGPYEQYF.

On this clone: Mismatch with germline at one junction end may stem from a read error. V usage is TRBV19 and J usage is TRBJ1-4; D call uncertain. Germline values: CDR1 LNHDA, CDR2 SQIVND (reference sequence). This CDR3 spans 17 amino acids. CDR3 sequence reads: CASSIGGFGGSNEKLFF. The CDR3 DNA sequence: TGTGCCAGTAGCATAGGAGGGTTCGGAGGAAGCAACGAAAAACTGTTTTTT.

This chain uses TRBV28 with TRBJ1-2, with TRBD1 as a possible D gene (5 bases). The CDR3 covers 14 residues. CDR1 MDHEN and CDR2 SYDVKM come from the germline V gene. V lost 5 bases and J lost 4, with 14 bases in between. For the CDR3, the DNA is TGTGCCAGCAGTCCGTACGGCAGGGTCTATGGCTACACCTTC. Its translation: CASSPYGRVYGYTF.

This chain uses TRBV5-6 with TRBJ2-5, with 12 nucleotides matching TRBD2. The CDR3 is 15 residues long. Per the germline V gene, CDR1 is SGHDT and CDR2 is YYEEEE. The V segment lost 4 bases and the J segment 1 base; nucleotides outside the gene matches: 2. CDR3 DNA sequence: TGTGCCAGCAGCCAGGGACTAGCGGGCCAAGAGACCCAGTACTTC. The encoded protein is CASSQGLAGQETQYF.

A remark on this clone: The junction and the germline gene differ at one end; a read error may be behind it. The sample carries other DNA sequences with the same CDR3. This chain links TRBV27 with TRBJ2-3, with D perhaps TRBD2 (5 bases). The germline V gene encodes CDR1 MNHEY and CDR2 SMNVEV (reference sequence). CDR3 length: 16 residues. The CDR3 loop reads CASNPYTAGDTDTQYF. DNA for the CDR3: TGCGCCAGCAACCCTTACACCGCGGGTGACACAGATACGCAGTATTTT.

The chain couples TRBV19 to TRBJ2-7; D might be TRBD2 (5 bases). Per germline, CDR1 LNHDA and CDR2 SQIVND (reference sequence). The CDR3 is 14 amino acids. Trimming left V 3 bases short and J 3 bases short, with 12 bases between. CDR3 in DNA: TGTGCCAGTAGTATCTCTGCCCGGGACTACGAGCAGTACTTC. Encoded protein: CASSISARDYEQYF.

J is TRBJ2-7 and V is TRBV5-4; 10 bases line up with TRBD2. The V and J ends lost 2 bases and 3 bases, in that order; junction bases with no gene match: 11. The CDR3 runs 17 residues. Germline lookup yields CDR1 SGHNT and CDR2 YYREEE (reference sequence). Here the CDR3 DNA reads TGTGCCAGCAGCTTAGCGACTAGCGGGCGAAATCTCTACGAGCAGTACTTC. Translated: CASSLATSGRNLYEQYF. Variable domain in full (rest from reference TRBV5-4 and TRBJ2-7): ETGVTQSPTHLIKTRGQQVTLRCSSQSGHNTVSWYQQALGQGPQFIFQYYREEENGRGNFPPRFSGLQFPNYSSELNVNALELDDSALYLCASSLATSGRNLYEQYFGPGTRLTVT.

DNA for the CDR3: TGTGCCACCAGCATCACGACAGGGAACACTGAAGCTTTCTTT. Residues: CATSITTGNTEAFF. The gene calls are TRBV15 and TRBJ1-1; D is possibly TRBD1 (6 bases). Trimming took off 4 bases at V and 1 base at J, with 10 bases between the two ends. CDR3 length: 14 residues. CDR1 LNHNV and CDR2 YYDKDF come from the germline V gene (reference sequence).